The source of this T cell receptor (beta chain) is a study of PD-L1 blockade in urothelial cancer. On the study more broadly: Counts from blood samples showed a median of 141,255 T cells.

This CDR3 is built from 17 residues. The germline gives CDR1 SGHNT, CDR2 YYREEE (reference sequence). V was pared by 0 bases and J by 1 base, with 1 base of the junction left unmatched. General study results and limits: Tumor-linked clones in blood grew more by 3 weeks in durable-benefit patients. Pretreatment clonality of the blood TCR repertoire below the median was predictive of superior survival.

Worth noting for this clone: What it binds is unknown.

Synthetic analogs of TCR templates were spiked into every PCR. Clones were read by immunoSEQ multiplex PCR, and TCRdb kept only the in-frame ones, dropping some. The sample yields about 70,000 clones, 80% to 90% seen once. The sequence was obtained from a man between 65 and 85 years old with urothelial cancer. The input for sequencing was PBMCs, taken around atezolizumab (anti-PD-L1) treatment. The chain joins TRBV5-4 to TRBJ2-5; 15 bases line up with TRBD2. The CDR3 spells CASSLEGLAGGQETQYF. The CDR3 coding sequence is TGTGCCAGCAGCTTGGAGGGACTAGCGGGGGGCCAAGAGACCCAGTACTTC.